What follows is one T cell receptor (beta chain) and its context. The data originate from a study of shared clonotypes between healthy human individuals. Germline CDR1 is SGDLS and CDR2 is YYNGEE. The length of the CDR3 is 14 residues. V lost 2 bases and J lost 6; bases outside the gene matches: 6. Data came from immunoSEQ multiplex PCR; TCRdb stores just in-frame clones and leaves some out. This table has about 480,000 clones, 79% appearing once. The sample consisted of PBMCs. The clonotype originates from a woman between 40 and 55 years old in good health. Some clones in this sample may be carry-over from other donors' samples. The J gene is TRBJ2-7, the V gene TRBV9; 9 nucleotides align to TRBD1. The CDR3 DNA follows: TGTGCCAGCAGCGTGGGGAGGACAGGGGTCGAGCAGTACTTC. Its translation is CASSVGRTGVEQYF.